These T cell receptor beta chains were read from a single sample in a study of shared clonotypes between healthy human individuals. The protocol was immunoSEQ multiplex PCR, while the TCRdb copy is restricted to in-frame clones and leaves out a portion. The data contain millions of clones, roughly nine tenths of them singletons. Sequences were obtained from naive CD4+ T cells sorted from blood. The receptors shown here come from a man between 18 and 35 years old in good health. Each CDR3 is given without its conserved first and last residue. Fields, in order: CDR3 length, V gene, J gene, clone size, CDR3 protein. Clone size is given for some rows only: seen once, a few or many times, or a class if the clone is expanded.

12	TRBV9	TRBJ2-7	once	ASSVAAGPYEQY
9	TRBV27	TRBJ1-1	-	ASSLNGWAF
12	TRBV28	TRBJ2-7	-	ASTRRTTSYEQY
13	TRBV18	TRBJ1-6	-	ASSHREPENSPLH
10	TRBV29-1	TRBJ1-2	-	SVVAGGYGYT
14	TRBV6-6	TRBJ1-4	-	ASSSDRGGYGEKLF
12	TRBV30	TRBJ1-3	once	AWSVKASGNTIY
13	TRBV5-1	TRBJ2-1	-	ASSFLAGEYNEQF
11	TRBV6-5	TRBJ1-1	-	ASSYGTHTEAF
12	TRBV5-6	TRBJ1-2	-	ASSGAGNSYGYT
9	TRBV29-1	TRBJ1-1	few	SVKSGSEAF
15	TRBV4-1	TRBJ1-5	-	ASSLDPGQGGNQPQH
12	TRBV5-6	TRBJ2-2	-	ASSPGQNTGELF
13	TRBV18	TRBJ1-3	-	ASSLDRSSGNTIY
13	TRBV30	TRBJ2-5	-	AWNSGTLAEETQY
11	TRBV30	TRBJ2-5	-	AWSGQGGETQY
11	TRBV5-4	TRBJ2-5	-	ASSLVSRETQY
12	TRBV6-1	TRBJ1-5	-	ASSDAVGGQPQH
13	TRBV18	TRBJ2-2	-	ASSRAGGDAGELF
12	TRBV28	TRBJ1-5	-	ASSLSPFNQPQH
12	TRBV5-1	TRBJ1-1	once	ASNPQGLNTEAF
11	TRBV7-2	TRBJ2-7	-	ASSLSGGDEQY
12	TRBV30	TRBJ2-2	-	AWTDGGVTGELF
12	TRBV18	TRBJ2-7	-	ASSPPDSSYEQY
12	TRBV5-1	TRBJ1-1	-	ASSSGRSDTEAF
10	TRBV19	TRBJ2-7	-	ASSPGVTGQY